This T cell receptor beta chain was found in a study of control samples from healthy donors and cancer patients. The data were produced by immunoSEQ multiplex PCR, yet TCRdb's version contains in-frame clones alone and is incomplete. The sample has 100,000 or so clones, under 90% seen once. Germline CDR1 is SGHVS and CDR2 is FQNEAQ. The CDR3 totals 17 residues. V was shortened by 5 bases and J by 4 bases, with 20 bases between the two germline ends. The chain is built from TRBV7-8 and TRBJ2-2, with TRBD1 as a possible D gene (5 bases). This TCR was sampled from a woman between 50 and 59 years old in good health. The material sequenced was blood. For the CDR3, the DNA is TGTGCCAGCAGCCCCTTTGGTGCGCAAGGGGTCACCGGGGAGCTGTTTTTT. This gives the protein CASSPFGAQGVTGELFF. Drawing the rest from reference TRBV7-8 and TRBJ2-2, the complete variable domain is GAGVSQSPRYKVAKRGQDVALRCDPISGHVSLFWYQQALGQGPEFLTYFQNEAQLDKSGLPSDRFFAERPEGSVSTLKIQRTQQEDSAVYLCASSPFGAQGVTGELFFGEGSRLTVL.